A selection of T cell receptor beta chains follows, all from one sample in a study of blood T cell repertoires in COVID-19. Sequencing was performed with immunoSEQ multiplex PCR; in TCRdb, only in-frame clones are kept and a portion is missing. Among about 98,000 clones listed, 65% to 85% were seen once. Sample: peripheral blood. The receptor set was obtained from a woman of 80 years or more with acute or convalescent COVID-19. CDR3s include the opening cysteine and the closing phenylalanine or tryptophan. D genes are given only for firm matches. Clone size is stated in some rows and not others, as once, few, many or a class when expanded.

abundance: -; v_gene: TRBV4-3; j_gene: TRBJ1-3; d_gene: -; CDR3aa: CASSQTMGEGSSSGNTIYF; CDR3nt: TGCGCCAGCAGCCAGACAATGGGGGAGGGATCGTCCTCTGGAAACACCATATATTTT
abundance: -; v_gene: TRBV18; j_gene: TRBJ1-2; d_gene: -; CDR3aa: CASSPGVNSMTGVNYGYTF; CDR3nt: TGTGCCAGCTCACCGGGGGTCAATTCAATGACAGGCGTTAACTATGGCTACACCTTC
abundance: -; v_gene: TRBV19; j_gene: TRBJ1-2; d_gene: -; CDR3aa: CASSRGGATNYGYTF; CDR3nt: TGTGCCAGTAGCAGAGGGGGAGCTACTAACTATGGCTACACCTTC
abundance: -; v_gene: TRBV4-1; j_gene: TRBJ2-5; d_gene: -; CDR3aa: CASSQEGGPGETQYF; CDR3nt: TGCGCCAGCAGCCAAGAGGGGGGGCCGGGGGAGACCCAGTACTTC
abundance: -; v_gene: TRBV28; j_gene: TRBJ1-5; d_gene: TRBD1; CDR3aa: CASSLGLRGRGRNQPQHF; CDR3nt: TGTGCCAGCAGTTTGGGTTTAAGGGGCAGGGGGCGCAATCAGCCCCAGCATTTT
abundance: -; v_gene: TRBV14; j_gene: TRBJ2-2; d_gene: TRBD2; CDR3aa: CASSQDRAGAYTGELFF; CDR3nt: TGTGCCAGCAGCCAAGATCGAGCGGGGGCATACACCGGGGAGCTGTTTTTT
abundance: few; v_gene: TRBV2; j_gene: TRBJ2-7; d_gene: TRBD2; CDR3aa: CASSERTGGSYEQYF; CDR3nt: TGTGCCAGCAGTGAACGAACGGGGGGGAGCTACGAGCAGTACTTC
abundance: -; v_gene: TRBV7-9; j_gene: TRBJ1-6; d_gene: -; CDR3aa: CASSQTDNSPLHF; CDR3nt: TGTGCCAGCAGCCAGACAGATAATTCACCCCTCCACTTT
abundance: -; v_gene: TRBV7-9; j_gene: TRBJ1-2; d_gene: TRBD1; CDR3aa: CASSPTGFGGYTF; CDR3nt: TGTGCCAGCAGCCCGACAGGGTTTGGCGGCTACACCTTC
abundance: -; v_gene: TRBV6-5; j_gene: TRBJ1-1; d_gene: TRBD1; CDR3aa: CASKPGQGSAEAFF; CDR3nt: TGTGCCAGCAAACCGGGACAGGGGAGTGCTGAAGCTTTCTTT
abundance: few; v_gene: TRBV12-5; j_gene: TRBJ2-5; d_gene: -; CDR3aa: CASGLGTGMRQTQYF; CDR3nt: TGTGCTAGTGGTTTGGGCACAGGGATGAGGCAGACCCAGTACTTC
abundance: -; v_gene: TRBV5-1; j_gene: TRBJ2-1; d_gene: TRBD2; CDR3aa: CASTRDYEQFF; CDR3nt: TGCGCCAGCACCCGGGACTACGAGCAGTTCTTC
abundance: few; v_gene: TRBV18; j_gene: TRBJ1-5; d_gene: -; CDR3aa: CASSPEGNQPQHF; CDR3nt: TGTGCCAGCTCACCAGAGGGTAATCAGCCCCAGCATTTT
abundance: few; v_gene: TRBV7-2; j_gene: TRBJ1-1; d_gene: -; CDR3aa: CASSANAQGTEAFF; CDR3nt: TGTGCCAGCAGCGCAAACGCGCAGGGCACTGAAGCTTTCTTT
abundance: -; v_gene: TRBV12-3/TRBV12-4; j_gene: TRBJ1-5; d_gene: -; CDR3aa: CASSSGPQPQHF; CDR3nt: TGTGCCAGCAGTTCGGGTCCTCAGCCCCAGCATTTT
abundance: -; v_gene: TRBV10-3; j_gene: TRBJ2-2; d_gene: TRBD2; CDR3aa: CAIGPSGGNTGELFF; CDR3nt: TGTGCCATCGGCCCGAGCGGGGGGAACACCGGGGAGCTGTTTTTT
abundance: -; v_gene: TRBV14; j_gene: TRBJ2-3; d_gene: TRBD2; CDR3aa: CASSPTSGGTDTQYF; CDR3nt: TGTGCCAGCAGCCCGACTAGCGGGGGCACAGATACGCAGTATTTT
abundance: few; v_gene: TRBV10-3; j_gene: TRBJ1-1; d_gene: -; CDR3aa: CAISEGGDTEAFF; CDR3nt: TGTGCCATCAGTGAGGGGGGGGATACTGAAGCTTTCTTT
abundance: -; v_gene: TRBV3-1/TRBV3-2; j_gene: TRBJ2-2; d_gene: -; CDR3aa: CASSLLSANTGELFF; CDR3nt: TGTGCCAGCAGCCTGCTCAGCGCGAACACCGGGGAGCTGTTTTTT
abundance: -; v_gene: TRBV27; j_gene: TRBJ1-1; d_gene: TRBD1; CDR3aa: CASIRQGLMNTEAFF; CDR3nt: TGTGCCAGTATACGACAGGGCCTCATGAACACTGAAGCTTTCTTT
abundance: -; v_gene: TRBV5-6; j_gene: TRBJ2-7; d_gene: TRBD1; CDR3aa: CASSTDRVSEQYF; CDR3nt: TGTGCCAGCAGCACGGACAGGGTGAGCGAGCAGTACTTC
abundance: -; v_gene: TRBV3-1/TRBV3-2; j_gene: TRBJ2-7; d_gene: TRBD2; CDR3aa: CASSNGGALYEQYF; CDR3nt: TGTGCCAGCAGCAACGGGGGGGCCTTGTACGAGCAGTACTTC
abundance: -; v_gene: TRBV6-5; j_gene: TRBJ1-5; d_gene: -; CDR3aa: CASRQVNSNQPQHF; CDR3nt: TGTGCCAGCAGGCAGGTGAATAGCAATCAGCCCCAGCATTTT
abundance: once; v_gene: TRBV19; j_gene: TRBJ1-1; d_gene: -; CDR3aa: CASTGALVTEAFF; CDR3nt: TGTGCCAGTACCGGAGCCCTGGTCACTGAAGCTTTCTTT
abundance: -; v_gene: TRBV30; j_gene: TRBJ2-5; d_gene: TRBD1; CDR3aa: CASGTGGTVGQYF; CDR3nt: TGTGCCTCCGGGACAGGGGGTACAGTGGGCCAGTACTTC
abundance: once; v_gene: TRBV6-6; j_gene: TRBJ2-2; d_gene: TRBD2; CDR3aa: CASRTSGGANTGELFF; CDR3nt: TGTGCCAGCAGGACTAGCGGGGGTGCGAACACCGGGGAGCTGTTTTTT
abundance: -; v_gene: TRBV10-3; j_gene: TRBJ1-2; d_gene: -; CDR3aa: CAIRETLEGYGYTF; CDR3nt: TGTGCCATCAGGGAGACGCTCGAGGGCTATGGCTACACCTTC
abundance: -; v_gene: TRBV5-6; j_gene: TRBJ2-1; d_gene: -; CDR3aa: CASSLGQGYNEQFF; CDR3nt: TGTGCCAGCAGCTTGGGGCAGGGTTACAATGAGCAGTTCTTC
abundance: -; v_gene: TRBV18; j_gene: TRBJ1-4; d_gene: -; CDR3aa: CASSPPGGKEKLFF; CDR3nt: TGTGCCAGCTCACCACCGGGGGGAAAGGAAAAACTGTTTTTT
abundance: -; v_gene: TRBV7-2; j_gene: TRBJ2-7; d_gene: -; CDR3aa: CASSLPVAGTYEQYF; CDR3nt: TGTGCCAGCAGCTTGCCGGTAGCAGGGACCTACGAGCAGTACTTC
abundance: -; v_gene: TRBV2; j_gene: TRBJ2-1; d_gene: TRBD1; CDR3aa: CATSMRGTGAYNEQFF; CDR3nt: TGTGCCACCTCAATGAGGGGGACAGGGGCCTACAATGAGCAGTTCTTC
abundance: -; v_gene: TRBV6-5; j_gene: TRBJ1-1; d_gene: TRBD1; CDR3aa: CASRATGRAEAFF; CDR3nt: TGTGCCAGCAGGGCGACAGGGCGGGCTGAAGCTTTCTTT
abundance: -; v_gene: TRBV5-1; j_gene: TRBJ1-1; d_gene: -; CDR3aa: CASSLGQDYTEAFF; CDR3nt: TGCGCCAGCAGCTTGGGACAGGACTACACTGAAGCTTTCTTT
abundance: -; v_gene: TRBV19; j_gene: TRBJ1-4; d_gene: TRBD1; CDR3aa: CASSIGTGGNNEKLFF; CDR3nt: TGTGCCAGTAGCATCGGGACAGGGGGAAATAATGAAAAACTGTTTTTT
abundance: -; v_gene: TRBV3-1/TRBV3-2; j_gene: TRBJ2-5; d_gene: TRBD2; CDR3aa: CASSPPGGAQETQYF; CDR3nt: TGTGCCAGCAGCCCCCCCGGGGGGGCGCAAGAGACCCAGTACTTC
abundance: -; v_gene: TRBV27; j_gene: TRBJ1-4; d_gene: -; CDR3aa: CASRSTGLREKLFF; CDR3nt: TGTGCCAGCAGGTCGACAGGACTCCGTGAAAAACTGTTTTTT
abundance: -; v_gene: TRBV19; j_gene: TRBJ2-2; d_gene: -; CDR3aa: CASSIPRTANTGELFF; CDR3nt: TGTGCCAGTAGTATCCCACGGACAGCGAACACCGGGGAGCTGTTTTTT
abundance: -; v_gene: TRBV6-5; j_gene: TRBJ2-5; d_gene: TRBD1; CDR3aa: CASRGTGRETQYF; CDR3nt: TGTGCCAGCAGGGGGACAGGACGAGAGACCCAGTACTTC
abundance: -; v_gene: TRBV19; j_gene: TRBJ1-5; d_gene: -; CDR3aa: CASSQGGGPIEPQHF; CDR3nt: TGTGCCAGTAGCCAAGGGGGGGGGCCGATAGAGCCCCAGCATTTT
abundance: -; v_gene: TRBV9; j_gene: TRBJ1-2; d_gene: -; CDR3aa: CASSGLPGGGGYTF; CDR3nt: TGTGCCAGCAGCGGCCTCCCTGGGGGGGGAGGCTACACCTTC
abundance: -; v_gene: TRBV24-1; j_gene: TRBJ2-2; d_gene: TRBD1; CDR3aa: CATSDMNLGTGDTGELFF; CDR3nt: TGTGCCACCAGTGATATGAACCTCGGGACAGGCGACACCGGGGAGCTGTTTTTT